Listed below are T cell receptor beta chains from one sample, sequenced in a study of a mutant IDH1 vaccine in newly diagnosed glioma. This table comes from immunoSEQ multiplex PCR, and its TCRdb copy is limited to in-frame clones, with some not included. The data hold approximately 26,000 clones, with 65% to 80% observed a single time. The antigens these receptors bind are not known. The sample here was PBMCs, taken from a glioma patient whose treatment included an IDH1 peptide vaccine. These receptors all stem from a man between 40 and 49 years old with glioma. Some clones in this sample may be carry-over from other donors' samples. The CDR3 runs from the conserved cysteine through the conserved F or W. The order of the fields is V gene, clone size, D gene, J gene, CDR3 DNA, CDR3 protein. D genes are given only for firm matches. Where a row states a size, it is once, few, many or the class of an expanded clone; other rows omit it.

TRBV7-9,.,.,TRBJ2-4,TGTGCCAGCAGCTTCAGGGGCGATCGGGGGGAAAACATTCAGTACTTC,CASSFRGDRGENIQYF
TRBV4-3,once,TRBD1,TRBJ2-3,TGCGCCAGCAGCCAGTGGACAGGGCCTCGACTATCGCAGTATTTT,CASSQWTGPRLSQYF
TRBV10-3,once,TRBD1,TRBJ1-5,TGTGCCATCAGTGAGTCGAGGGGGCTAAGCAATCAGCCCCAGCATTTT,CAISESRGLSNQPQHF
TRBV11-2,.,.,TRBJ1-4,TGTGCCAGCAGCTTAGTACCCGTCGGGGAGTGGGGTAATGAAAAACTGTTTTTT,CASSLVPVGEWGNEKLFF
TRBV10-1,.,TRBD1,TRBJ1-2,TGCGCCAGCAGTGAGTCGAATGGACAGGGAGTTAACTATGGCTACACCTTC,CASSESNGQGVNYGYTF
TRBV6-5,few,.,TRBJ2-2,TGTGCCAGCAGTTACCGGGGGACCGGGGAGCTGTTTTTT,CASSYRGTGELFF
TRBV10-1,.,.,TRBJ2-2,TGCGCCAGCAGTGAGATTTTGGGCGGGGAGCTGTTTTTT,CASSEILGGELFF
TRBV13,.,.,TRBJ1-6,TGTGCCAGCAGCTTAACGGGCAGAATGAATTCACCCCTCCACTTT,CASSLTGRMNSPLHF
TRBV5-4,.,TRBD1,TRBJ1-1,TGTGCCAGCAGCTTTACAGGGGTCACTGAAGCTTTCTTT,CASSFTGVTEAFF
TRBV2,.,TRBD1,TRBJ1-1,TGTGCCAGTATGGGACAGATGAACACTGAAGCTTTCTTT,CASMGQMNTEAFF
TRBV19,.,TRBD1,TRBJ1-1,TGTGCCAGTAGTAAGGGGGGCGCAGGGGGCACTGAAGCTTTCTTT,CASSKGGAGGTEAFF
TRBV5-6,few,TRBD1,TRBJ1-2,TGTGCCAGCAGCGAAACAGGGGATGGACGTGGCTACACCTTC,CASSETGDGRGYTF
TRBV5-1,.,TRBD1,TRBJ1-1,TGCGCCAGCAGCTCCGACCATTGGACAGGGGTTCGGGCTTTCTTT,CASSSDHWTGVRAFF
TRBV18,.,.,TRBJ1-1,TGTGCCAGCTCACCAGCCGGGCAGGCCCGTCCCGCTTTCTTT,CASSPAGQARPAFF
TRBV5-4,few,TRBD1,TRBJ1-1,TGTGCCAGCAGCCGAGGGGGCTCGGGGACTGAAGCTTTCTTT,CASSRGGSGTEAFF
TRBV19,few,TRBD1,TRBJ1-5,TGTGCCAGTAGTTCCGGACAGGGGGGAAGGCCCCAGCATTTT,CASSSGQGGRPQHF
TRBV9,.,.,TRBJ1-6,TGTGCCAGCAGCGAGGGGCCCACGGGGTCACCCCTCCACTTT,CASSEGPTGSPLHF
TRBV5-4,.,.,TRBJ1-2,TGTGCCAGCAGCTTGGACGCTAACTATGGCTACACCTTC,CASSLDANYGYTF
TRBV28,.,TRBD2,TRBJ2-7,TGTGCCAGCAGTTCCTACACCTTACTAGCGGGAGGCTCCCTGCAGTACTTC,CASSSYTLLAGGSLQYF
TRBV29-1,.,TRBD1,TRBJ1-2,TGCAGCACAAGGACAGGGGACTATGGCTACACCTTC,CSTRTGDYGYTF
TRBV5-1,.,.,TRBJ2-7,TGCGCCAGCAGCTTGCAAGGGTCTAACTACGAGCAGTACTTC,CASSLQGSNYEQYF
TRBV27,.,TRBD1,TRBJ1-2,TGTGCCAGCACCTGGACAGGGTGGAACTATGGCTACACCTTC,CASTWTGWNYGYTF
TRBV27,.,TRBD1,TRBJ1-1,TGTGCCAGCAAACGGGCAGGGGGTCGTAACACTGAAGCTTTCTTT,CASKRAGGRNTEAFF
TRBV5-4,medium-sized,.,TRBJ1-5,TGTGCCAGCAGCCCCGCGGGGCAGAATCAGCCCCAGCATTTT,CASSPAGQNQPQHF
TRBV6-1,.,.,TRBJ2-7,TGTGCCAGCAGTGAATCCGGGGCCCTCTACGAGCAGTACTTC,CASSESGALYEQYF
TRBV4-1,.,.,TRBJ1-5,TGCGCCAGCAGCCAAGCCCCTCTAGAGATCCCATTTTTAAATCAGCCCCAGCATTTT,CASSQAPLEIPFLNQPQHF
TRBV5-5,once,TRBD1,TRBJ1-3,TGTGCCAGCAGCCTGGAGGGACAGGGCATTGGAAACACCATATATTTT,CASSLEGQGIGNTIYF
TRBV15,.,TRBD1,TRBJ1-2,TGTGCCACCAGCAGGGACAGGTCTAACTATGGCTACACCTTC,CATSRDRSNYGYTF
TRBV15,.,.,TRBJ2-2,TGTGCCACCAGCAGAGATCTGGGGGACACCGGGGAGCTGTTTTTT,CATSRDLGDTGELFF
TRBV19,.,.,TRBJ1-5,TGTGCCAGTAGTACGCGGACGGGGTCGGGCAATCAGCCCCAGCATTTT,CASSTRTGSGNQPQHF
TRBV9,.,.,TRBJ2-1,TGTGCCAGCAGCGTTAATAGGGCCCATGAGCAGTTCTTC,CASSVNRAHEQFF
TRBV5-1,.,TRBD2,TRBJ2-3,TGCGCCAGCAGAACGGGACTAGCGGGGGAGGGGGCGGATACGCAGTATTTT,CASRTGLAGEGADTQYF
TRBV5-6,.,TRBD1,TRBJ1-6,TGTGCCAGCAGCTACACCGGGACAGGAGACTATAATTCACCCCTCCACTTT,CASSYTGTGDYNSPLHF
TRBV14,once,.,TRBJ2-2,TGTGCCAGCAGCCAAAGCTTAGGAACCGGGGAGCTGTTTTTT,CASSQSLGTGELFF
TRBV4-1,.,.,TRBJ1-3,TGCGCCAGCAGCCAAGAGGGAAACACCATATATTTT,CASSQEGNTIYF
TRBV18,once,.,TRBJ2-1,TGTGCCAGCTCACCGGGGGGGCCCTACAATGAGCAGTTCTTC,CASSPGGPYNEQFF
TRBV6-6,.,.,TRBJ2-1,TGTGCCACGGAGGGGGACCACAATGAGCAGTTCTTC,CATEGDHNEQFF
TRBV11-2,once,.,TRBJ1-1,TGTGCCAGCAGCTTAGGCGGGGCCTCCTTTGAAGCTTTCTTT,CASSLGGASFEAFF
TRBV10-1,once,.,TRBJ2-7,TGCGCCAGCAGTGGTGTTGTGGACAGCTCCTACGAGCAGTACTTC,CASSGVVDSSYEQYF
TRBV5-1,.,.,TRBJ2-3,TGCGCCAGCAGCTTGGAAGTAGGGTCCAGCACAGATACGCAGTATTTT,CASSLEVGSSTDTQYF
TRBV11-1,.,.,TRBJ2-7,TGTGCCAGCAGCTTAGTACCAGGGCTTCGGTACGAGCAGTACTTC,CASSLVPGLRYEQYF
TRBV30,.,TRBD2,TRBJ2-5,TGTGCCTGGAGCGGGGGGGTGGGACAAGAGACCCAGTACTTC,CAWSGGVGQETQYF
TRBV6-1,.,.,TRBJ1-4,TGTGCCAGCAGGGTGGGAGAAGGATGGGAAAAACTGTTTTTT,CASRVGEGWEKLFF
TRBV10-1,.,TRBD1,TRBJ1-1,TGCGCCAGCAGCCCCGCCGACAGGGTGAACACTGAAGCTTTCTTT,CASSPADRVNTEAFF
TRBV10-3,.,.,TRBJ1-5,TGTGCCATCAGTGAGTCGTATGGCGGGGAGCCCCAGCATTTT,CAISESYGGEPQHF
TRBV5-6,.,.,TRBJ1-3,TGTGCCAGCAGCCGAGTTATATGGAGCACTGGAAACACCATATATTTT,CASSRVIWSTGNTIYF
TRBV5-6,.,TRBD1,TRBJ1-5,TGTGCCAGCAGCACCGGGACAGGAGGACAGCCCCAGCATTTT,CASSTGTGGQPQHF
TRBV7-2,.,.,TRBJ1-2,TGTGCCAGCAGCTCCTGGACAGATAACTATGGCTACACCTTC,CASSSWTDNYGYTF
TRBV5-1,.,.,TRBJ1-1,TGCGCCAGCAGCTTTCAGGGGCGCGAAACTGAAGCTTTCTTT,CASSFQGRETEAFF
TRBV5-4,.,.,TRBJ2-2,TGTGCCAGCAGCGGAATGGGTAATGTAGGCACTTCGAACACCGGGGAGCTGTTTTTT,CASSGMGNVGTSNTGELFF
TRBV4-1,.,.,TRBJ2-4,TGCGCCAGCAGCCAAGATGAGGGGGAGTGGGGGGAATCCAAAAACATTCAGTACTTC,CASSQDEGEWGESKNIQYF
TRBV29-1,few,.,TRBJ1-5,TGCAGCGTTGGTGGGGGGCTCAATCAGCCCCAGCATTTT,CSVGGGLNQPQHF
TRBV30,.,.,TRBJ1-3,TGTGCCTGGACCCAGAACTCTGGAAACACCATATATTTT,CAWTQNSGNTIYF
TRBV19,.,TRBD1,TRBJ1-2,TGTGCCAGTACGCCCCCGGGACAGGGGAGCGGCTACACCTTC,CASTPPGQGSGYTF
TRBV27,.,TRBD1,TRBJ2-7,TGTGCCAGCAGTTTGGGGACAGGGGGCGATTACGAGCAGTACTTC,CASSLGTGGDYEQYF
TRBV4-1,.,.,TRBJ1-1,TGCGCCAGCAGCCAAGATTCGGCGAACACTGAAGCTTTCTTT,CASSQDSANTEAFF
TRBV5-6,.,.,TRBJ1-5,TGTGCCAGCAGCTTTAGTGCCAACAATCAGCCCCAGCATTTT,CASSFSANNQPQHF
TRBV7-9,.,TRBD1,TRBJ1-5,TGTGCCAGCAGCTTAGGCAGGGGGACAAGCAATCAGCCCCAGCATTTT,CASSLGRGTSNQPQHF
TRBV5-6,once,TRBD1,TRBJ2-7,TGTGCCAGCAGCACCGACAGGGGTTTGGGTGAGCAGTACTTC,CASSTDRGLGEQYF